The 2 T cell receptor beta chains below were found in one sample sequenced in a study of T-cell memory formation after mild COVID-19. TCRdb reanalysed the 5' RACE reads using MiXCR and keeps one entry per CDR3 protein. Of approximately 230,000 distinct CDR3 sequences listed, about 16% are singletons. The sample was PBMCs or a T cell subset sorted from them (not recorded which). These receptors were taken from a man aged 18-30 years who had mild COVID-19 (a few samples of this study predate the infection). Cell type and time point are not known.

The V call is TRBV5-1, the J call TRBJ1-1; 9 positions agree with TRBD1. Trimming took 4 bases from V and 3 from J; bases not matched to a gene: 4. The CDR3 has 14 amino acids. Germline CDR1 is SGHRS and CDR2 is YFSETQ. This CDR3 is CASSEQGADTEAFF. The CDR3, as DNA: TGCGCCAGCAGCGAACAGGGGGCAGACACTGAAGCTTTCTTT.

CDR3 region: CASSPSGDTDTQYF. In nucleotides, the CDR3 is TGTGCCAGCTCACCATCCGGGGACACAGATACGCAGTATTTT. The chain has TRBV18 and TRBJ2-3; possibly TRBD2 for D (5 bases). Germline CDR1 reads KGHSH; CDR2 reads LQKENI. The CDR3 covers 14 residues. V was cut by 2 bases and J by 2 bases, with 8 bases left in between.